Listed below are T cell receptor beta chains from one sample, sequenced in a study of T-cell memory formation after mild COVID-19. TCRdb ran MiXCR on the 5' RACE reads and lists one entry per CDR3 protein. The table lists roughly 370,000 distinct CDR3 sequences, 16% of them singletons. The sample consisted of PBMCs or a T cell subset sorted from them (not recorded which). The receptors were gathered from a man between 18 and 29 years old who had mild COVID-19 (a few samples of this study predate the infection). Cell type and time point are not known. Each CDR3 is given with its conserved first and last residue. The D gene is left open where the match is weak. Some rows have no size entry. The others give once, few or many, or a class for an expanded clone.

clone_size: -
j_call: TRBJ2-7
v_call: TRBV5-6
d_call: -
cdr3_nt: TGTGCCAGCAGCAGAGGCGGCGAGCAGTACTTC
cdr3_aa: CASSRGGEQYF

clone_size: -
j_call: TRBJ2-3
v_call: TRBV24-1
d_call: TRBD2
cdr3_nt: TGTGCCACCAGTCGGCGGGGGGACTGGGATACGCAGTATTTT
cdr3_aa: CATSRRGDWDTQYF

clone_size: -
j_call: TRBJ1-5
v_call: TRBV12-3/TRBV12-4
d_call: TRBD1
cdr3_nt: TGTGCCAGCAGTTCCGTGGGGACAGGGGGCCATCAGCCCCAGCATTTT
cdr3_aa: CASSSVGTGGHQPQHF

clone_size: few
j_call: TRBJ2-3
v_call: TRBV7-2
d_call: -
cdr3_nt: TGTGCCAGCAGCTTAGTTGTATCCGCCCCAATGGATACGCAGTATTTT
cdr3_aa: CASSLVVSAPMDTQYF

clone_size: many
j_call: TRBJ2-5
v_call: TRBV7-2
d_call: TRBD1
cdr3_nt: TGTGCCAGCAGCCCGTCCCGGACAGGTCCAGGGACCCAGTACTTC
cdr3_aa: CASSPSRTGPGTQYF

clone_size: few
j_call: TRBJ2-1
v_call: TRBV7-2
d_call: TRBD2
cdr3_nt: TGTGCCAGCAGCTTAGGGACTAGCGGTAAAACACGGAATGAGCAGTTCTTC
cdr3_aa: CASSLGTSGKTRNEQFF

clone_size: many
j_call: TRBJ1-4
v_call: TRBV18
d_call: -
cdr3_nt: TGTGCCAGCTCACCAAACAGTAATGAAAAACTGTTTTTT
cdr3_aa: CASSPNSNEKLFF

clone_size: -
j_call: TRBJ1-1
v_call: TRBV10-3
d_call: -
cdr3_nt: TGTGCCATCAGTGAGGTGAGTGGCACTGAAGCTTTCTTT
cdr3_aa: CAISEVSGTEAFF

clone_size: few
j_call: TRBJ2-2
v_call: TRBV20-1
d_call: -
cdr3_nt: TGCAGTGCCCTACCCGAGAACACCGGGGAGCTGTTTTTT
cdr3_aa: CSALPENTGELFF

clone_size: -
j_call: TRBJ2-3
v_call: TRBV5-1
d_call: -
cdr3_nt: TGCGCCAGCAGCTTGGTTGGTAGATCTACGCAGTATTTT
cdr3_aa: CASSLVGRSTQYF

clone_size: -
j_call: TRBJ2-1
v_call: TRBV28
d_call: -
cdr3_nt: TGTGCCAGCAGTTCCGGGATTACATACAATGAGCAGTTCTTC
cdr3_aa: CASSSGITYNEQFF

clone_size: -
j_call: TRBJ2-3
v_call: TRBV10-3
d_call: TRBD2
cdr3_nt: TGTGCCATCAGGCCGGGACTAGTCACAGATACGCAGTATTTT
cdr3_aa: CAIRPGLVTDTQYF

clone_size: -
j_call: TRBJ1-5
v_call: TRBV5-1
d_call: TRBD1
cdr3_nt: TGCGCCAGCAGCCCGGACAGGCGTTCCCAGCCCCAGCATTTT
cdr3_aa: CASSPDRRSQPQHF

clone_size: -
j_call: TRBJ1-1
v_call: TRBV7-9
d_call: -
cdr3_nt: TGTGCCAGCAGCTTAGCAGGCAGCCTGTCGCTAATTCGGGGGAGCCCGCAAGCTTTCTTT
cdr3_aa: CASSLAGSLSLIRGSPQAFF

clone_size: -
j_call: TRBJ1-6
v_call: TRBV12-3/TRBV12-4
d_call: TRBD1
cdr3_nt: TGTGCCAGCAGTCCTCAACAGGGGGCTAATTCACCCCTCCACTTT
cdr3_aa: CASSPQQGANSPLHF

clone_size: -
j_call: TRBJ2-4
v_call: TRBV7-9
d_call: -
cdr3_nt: TGTGCCAGCAGCCATACTGCAGCCAAAAACATTCAGTACTTC
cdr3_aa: CASSHTAAKNIQYF

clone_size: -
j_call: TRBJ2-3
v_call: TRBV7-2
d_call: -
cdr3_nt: TGTGCCAGCAGCTTAGTCTATACAGATACGCAGTATTTT
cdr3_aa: CASSLVYTDTQYF

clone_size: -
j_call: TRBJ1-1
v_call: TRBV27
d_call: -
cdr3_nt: TGTGCCAGCAGAGAGGGGGGCGTGAACACTGAAGCTTTCTTT
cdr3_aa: CASREGGVNTEAFF

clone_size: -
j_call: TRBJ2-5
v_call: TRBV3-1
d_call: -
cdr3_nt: TGTGCCAGCAGCCAAGATTGGCGGGACCGTCAAGAGACCCAGTACTTC
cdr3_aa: CASSQDWRDRQETQYF

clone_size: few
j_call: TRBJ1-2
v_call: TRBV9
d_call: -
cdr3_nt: TGTGCCAGCAGCCTTCAGGGTAGAGACTATGGCTACACCTTC
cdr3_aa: CASSLQGRDYGYTF

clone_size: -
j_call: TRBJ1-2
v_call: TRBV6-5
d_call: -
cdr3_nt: TGTGCCAGCAGTTACACGGGGACACAAGGCTACACCTTC
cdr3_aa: CASSYTGTQGYTF

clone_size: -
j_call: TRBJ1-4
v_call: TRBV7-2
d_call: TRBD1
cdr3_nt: TGTGCCAGCAGCTCGACAGGGGTGGATGAAAAACTGTTTTTT
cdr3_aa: CASSSTGVDEKLFF

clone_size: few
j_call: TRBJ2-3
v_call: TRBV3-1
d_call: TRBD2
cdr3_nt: TGTGCCAGCAGCCAAGCCGGCGGCGGGGGGGCCCTAGATACGCAGTATTTT
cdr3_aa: CASSQAGGGGALDTQYF

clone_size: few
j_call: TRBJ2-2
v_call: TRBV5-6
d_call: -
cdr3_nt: TGTGCCAGCAGTCTATGGGGGCCGGGCACCGGGGAGCTGTTTTTT
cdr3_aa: CASSLWGPGTGELFF

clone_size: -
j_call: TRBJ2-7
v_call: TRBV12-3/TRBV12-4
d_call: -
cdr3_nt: TGTGCCAGCAGTCTCCGGGCCTACGAGCAGTACTTC
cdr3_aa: CASSLRAYEQYF

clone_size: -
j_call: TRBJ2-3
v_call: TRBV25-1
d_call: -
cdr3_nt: TGTGCCAGCAGTGAGCCCGGAACAGATACGCAGTATTTT
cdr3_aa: CASSEPGTDTQYF

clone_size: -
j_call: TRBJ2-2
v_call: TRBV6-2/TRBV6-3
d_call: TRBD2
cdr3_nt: TGTGCCAGCCTCCGACTAGCGGGGGACACCGGGGAGCTGTTTTTT
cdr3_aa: CASLRLAGDTGELFF

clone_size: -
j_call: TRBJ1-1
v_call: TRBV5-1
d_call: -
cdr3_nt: TGCGCCAGCAGCTTGGAGGGCGGAAAGTGGACTGAAGCTTTCTTT
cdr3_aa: CASSLEGGKWTEAFF

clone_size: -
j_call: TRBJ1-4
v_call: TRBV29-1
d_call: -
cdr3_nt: TGCAGCGTTGCGGGACACCCGAATGAAAAACTGTTTTTT
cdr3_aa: CSVAGHPNEKLFF

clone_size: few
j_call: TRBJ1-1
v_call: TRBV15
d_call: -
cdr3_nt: TGTGCCACCAGCAGAGATGGGCCCGCCACTGAAGCTTTCTTT
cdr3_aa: CATSRDGPATEAFF

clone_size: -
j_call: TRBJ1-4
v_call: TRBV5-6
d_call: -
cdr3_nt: TGTGCCAGCAGCTACCGTAGGGGAGGGGTTGAAAAACTGTTTTTT
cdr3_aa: CASSYRRGGVEKLFF

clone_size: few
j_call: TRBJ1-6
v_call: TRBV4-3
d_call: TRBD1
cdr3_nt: TGCGCCAGCAGGCCCGGGACAGGCCTTTCACCCCTCCACTTT
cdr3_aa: CASRPGTGLSPLHF

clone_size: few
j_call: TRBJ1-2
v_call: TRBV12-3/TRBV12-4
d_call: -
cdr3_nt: TGTGCCAGCATCGCCACCCCGAATCACTATGGCTACACCTTC
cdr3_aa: CASIATPNHYGYTF

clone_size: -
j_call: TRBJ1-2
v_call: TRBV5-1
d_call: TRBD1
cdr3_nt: TGCGCCAGCAGCTCGGAGGGGACAGGGTATGGCTACACCTTC
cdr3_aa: CASSSEGTGYGYTF

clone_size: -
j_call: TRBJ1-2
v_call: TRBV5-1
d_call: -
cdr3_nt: TGCGCCAGCAGCTTCCCAGCCTCCACCTATGGCTACACCTTC
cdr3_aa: CASSFPASTYGYTF

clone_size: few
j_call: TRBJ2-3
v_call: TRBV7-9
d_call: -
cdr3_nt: TGTGCCAGCAGCCCAGGTCCGGGGGCTCTAGCGACAGATACGCAGTATTTT
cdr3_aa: CASSPGPGALATDTQYF

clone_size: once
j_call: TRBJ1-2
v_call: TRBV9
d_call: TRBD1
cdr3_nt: TGTGCCAGCAGCGTACAGGAGGGACAGGGATATGGCTACACCTTC
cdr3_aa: CASSVQEGQGYGYTF

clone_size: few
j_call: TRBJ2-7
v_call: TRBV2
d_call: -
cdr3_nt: TGTGCCAGCAGGTTCGGGGGAGTCCACGAGCAGTACTTC
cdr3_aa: CASRFGGVHEQYF

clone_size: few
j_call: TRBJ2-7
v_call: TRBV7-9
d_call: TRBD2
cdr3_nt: TGTGCCAGCAGCTCACTGGGGGGGACTTCCAATTACGAGCAGTACTTC
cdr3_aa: CASSSLGGTSNYEQYF

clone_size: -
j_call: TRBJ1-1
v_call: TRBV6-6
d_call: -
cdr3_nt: TGTGCCAGCAGTTACAGGGGCCGGGCTTTCTTT
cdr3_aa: CASSYRGRAFF

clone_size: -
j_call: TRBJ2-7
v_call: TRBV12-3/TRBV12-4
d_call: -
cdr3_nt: TGTGCCAGCAGTTTTCGGGCAGGGTCTACCGAGCAGTACTTC
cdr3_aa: CASSFRAGSTEQYF

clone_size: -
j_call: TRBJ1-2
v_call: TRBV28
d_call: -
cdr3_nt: TGTGCCAGCAGTTTAATCGGGACCGTTGAGGGCTACACCTTC
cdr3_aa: CASSLIGTVEGYTF